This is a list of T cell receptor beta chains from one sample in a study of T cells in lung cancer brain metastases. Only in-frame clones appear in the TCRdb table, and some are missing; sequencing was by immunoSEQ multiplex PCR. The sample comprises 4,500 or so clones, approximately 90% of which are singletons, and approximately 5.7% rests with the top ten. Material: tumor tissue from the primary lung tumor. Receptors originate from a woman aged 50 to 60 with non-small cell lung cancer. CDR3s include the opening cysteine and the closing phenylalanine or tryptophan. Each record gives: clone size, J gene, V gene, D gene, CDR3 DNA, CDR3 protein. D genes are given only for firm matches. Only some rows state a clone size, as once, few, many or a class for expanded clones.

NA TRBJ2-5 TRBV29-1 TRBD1 TGCAGCGTTGAAAGGGACAGGGCCCAAGAGACCCAGTACTTC CSVERDRAQETQYF
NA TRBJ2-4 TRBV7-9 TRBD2 TGTGCCAGCAGCCCAGGACTAGCGGGAAAGTACTTC CASSPGLAGKYF
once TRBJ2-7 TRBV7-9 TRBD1 TGTGCCAGCAGCTTAGCGTTGGGACAGGGTTTCTACGAGCAGTACTTC CASSLALGQGFYEQYF
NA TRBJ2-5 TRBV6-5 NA TGTGCCAGCAGTTACACCTCAACCCCCAAAGAGACCCAGTACTTC CASSYTSTPKETQYF
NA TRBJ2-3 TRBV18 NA TGTGCCAGCTCACCACCCACGCACACAGATACGCAGTATTTT CASSPPTHTDTQYF
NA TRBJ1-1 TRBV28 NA TGTGCCACCCTACAAGGGTACACTGAAGCTTTCTTT CATLQGYTEAFF
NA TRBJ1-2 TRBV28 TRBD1 TGTGCCAGCAGCCCTGGAGACAGGGGGTACTATGGCTACACCTTC CASSPGDRGYYGYTF
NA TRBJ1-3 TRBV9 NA TGTGCCAGCAGCGTAGCTCAAGGTGGGGGCACCTCTGGAAACACCATATATTTT CASSVAQGGGTSGNTIYF
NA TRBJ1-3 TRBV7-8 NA TGTGCCAGCAGCTTAGGGACTTGGGCTGGAAACACAATATATTTT CASSLGTWAGNTIYF
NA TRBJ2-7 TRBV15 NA TGTGCCACCAGCAGAGATAGAGTATCCTACGAGCAGTACTTC CATSRDRVSYEQYF
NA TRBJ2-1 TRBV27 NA TGTGCCAGCAGTATAGTCGATGAGCAGTTCTTC CASSIVDEQFF
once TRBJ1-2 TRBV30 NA TGTGCCTGGAGAAAGGGGAACTATGGCTACACCTTC CAWRKGNYGYTF
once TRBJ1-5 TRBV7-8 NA TGTGCCAGCAGCCTCCGGGGGGCGGGTTATAGCAATCAGCCCCAGCATTTT CASSLRGAGYSNQPQHF
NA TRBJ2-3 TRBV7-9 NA TGTGCCAGCAGCCTTGAGGGGACAGATACGCAGTATTTT CASSLEGTDTQYF
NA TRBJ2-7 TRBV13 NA TGTGCCAGCAGCGTCCTAGTAGGGGAGCAGTACTTC CASSVLVGEQYF
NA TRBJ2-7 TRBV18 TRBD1 TGTGCCAGCTCACCTCGACAGGGCCCATACGAGCAGTACTTC CASSPRQGPYEQYF
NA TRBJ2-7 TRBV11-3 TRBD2 TGTGCCAGCAGCCCCGCAGCGGGAGCGTCCTACGAGCAGTACTTC CASSPAAGASYEQYF
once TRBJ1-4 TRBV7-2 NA TGTGCCAGCAGCTTGGAGGGGATTGCTAATGAAAAACTGTTTTTT CASSLEGIANEKLFF
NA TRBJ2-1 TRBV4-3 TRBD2 TGCGCCAGCAGCCAAGTGGCTAGCGGCTACAATGAGCAGTTCTTC CASSQVASGYNEQFF
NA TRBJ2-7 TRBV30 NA TGTGCCTGGAGTCCCGGGATAATCGTCCACGAGCAGTACTTC CAWSPGIIVHEQYF
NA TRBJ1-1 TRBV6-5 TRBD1 TGTGCCAGCAGTAGAAGACAGGGTATGGCTTTCTTT CASSRRQGMAFF
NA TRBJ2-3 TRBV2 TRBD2 TGTGCCAGCAGTGAGGGACTAGCGAGGACAGATACGCAGTATTTT CASSEGLARTDTQYF
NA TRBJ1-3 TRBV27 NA TGTGCCAGCAGTCCAAACAGCCGTAGAGCTGGAAACACCATATATTTT CASSPNSRRAGNTIYF
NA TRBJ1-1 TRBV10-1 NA TGCGCCAGCCGACGGAGGAACACTGAAGCTTTCTTT CASRRRNTEAFF
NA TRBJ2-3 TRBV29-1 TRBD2 TGCAGCGGGACTAGCGGGACAGATACGCAGTATTTT CSGTSGTDTQYF
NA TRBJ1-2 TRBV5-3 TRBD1 TGTGCCAGAAGCTTGGAACAGGGGGTTCACTATGGCTACACCTTC CARSLEQGVHYGYTF
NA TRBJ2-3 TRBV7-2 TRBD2 TGTGCCAGCAGCGCCCTAGCGGGATCCACAGATACGCAGTATTTT CASSALAGSTDTQYF
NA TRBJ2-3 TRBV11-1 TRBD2 TGTGCCAGCAGCTTCGGACTAGCGGGAGTCACGCAGTATTTT CASSFGLAGVTQYF
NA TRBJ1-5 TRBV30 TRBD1 TGTGCCTGGAGTCCCCCGGGACAGGGGATGTATAGCAATCAGCCCCAGCATTTT CAWSPPGQGMYSNQPQHF
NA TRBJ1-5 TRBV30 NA TGTGCCTGGAGTGCACTACCAAGTGATAGCAATCAGCCCCAGCATTTT CAWSALPSDSNQPQHF
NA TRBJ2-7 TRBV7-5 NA TGTGCCAGAAGCTTTTGTGTTGGTCCTGCCCACGAGCAGTACTTC CARSFCVGPAHEQYF
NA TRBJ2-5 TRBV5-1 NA TGCGCCAGCAGCTTGGGGCCGGCGGGTAGGGGGCAAGAGACCCAGTACTTC CASSLGPAGRGQETQYF
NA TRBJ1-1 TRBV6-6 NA TGTGCCAGCAACTACGGGAACACTGAAGCTTTCTTT CASNYGNTEAFF
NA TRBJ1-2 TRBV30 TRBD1 TGTGCCGGCAGACAGGGGGTTAACTATGGCTACACCTTC CAGRQGVNYGYTF
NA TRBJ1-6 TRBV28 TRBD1 TGTGCCAGCAGTGCCAGACAGGGGTCCACTCCCGGCGCATATAATTCACCCCTCCACTTT CASSARQGSTPGAYNSPLHF
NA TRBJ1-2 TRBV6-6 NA TGTGCCAGCAGCCTCACAGGGCTCTATGGCTACACCTTC CASSLTGLYGYTF
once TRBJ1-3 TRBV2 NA TGTGCCAGCAGTGAAATGACGAGCTCTGGAAACACCATATATTTT CASSEMTSSGNTIYF
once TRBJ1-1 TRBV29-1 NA TGCAGCGTTACGGCAGGGATGAACACTGAAGCTTTCTTT CSVTAGMNTEAFF
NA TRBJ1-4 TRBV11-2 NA TGTGCCAGCAGCCGGGACGGAAGGGAGGAAAAACTGTTTTTT CASSRDGREEKLFF
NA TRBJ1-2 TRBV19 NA TGTGCCAGTAGTCCTTCTAACCGGATTTTGGTTGGCTACACCTTC CASSPSNRILVGYTF
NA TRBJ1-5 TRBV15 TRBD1 TGTGCCACCAGCGGATTACGTGAACAGGGGGCCGGCAATCAGCCCCAGCATTTT CATSGLREQGAGNQPQHF
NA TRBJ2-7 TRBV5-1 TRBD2 TGCGCCAGCAGCGAGGGACTAGCGGGAGCACGGGAGCAGTACTTC CASSEGLAGAREQYF
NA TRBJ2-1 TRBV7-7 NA TGTGCTAGCAGCTTAGGATTGCTCAGTGAGCAGTTCTTC CASSLGLLSEQFF
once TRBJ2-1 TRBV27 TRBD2 TGTGCCAGCAGTTTACTGGGACTAGCGGGAGGGTCAGCCTACAATGAGCAGTTCTTC CASSLLGLAGGSAYNEQFF
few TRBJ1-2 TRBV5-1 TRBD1 TGCGCCAGCAGCTCTGACCACTTGACAGGGTACGACTATGGCTACACCTTC CASSSDHLTGYDYGYTF
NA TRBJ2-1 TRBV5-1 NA TGCGCCAGCAGCTTGGCCCCGGACTCAAAGCAGTTCTTC CASSLAPDSKQFF
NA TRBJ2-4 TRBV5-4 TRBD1 TGTGCCAGCAGCCCGGGACAGGGCCAGTACTTC CASSPGQGQYF
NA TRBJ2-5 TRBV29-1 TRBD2 TGCAGCGTTGGAAGGCCGGGGAGGGGGACCCAGTACTTC CSVGRPGRGTQYF
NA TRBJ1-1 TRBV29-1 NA TGCAGCGTTACTTTTCGCCATATGAACACTGAAGCTTTCTTT CSVTFRHMNTEAFF
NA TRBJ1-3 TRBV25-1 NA TGTGCCAGCAGTACCTCGGAACTTGGAAACACCATATATTTT CASSTSELGNTIYF
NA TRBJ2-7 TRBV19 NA TGTGCCAGTAGTACCGATGGTAGGTCCTACGAGCAGTACTTC CASSTDGRSYEQYF
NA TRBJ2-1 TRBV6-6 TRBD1 TGTGCCAGCAGGCAGGGGGCTAATGAGCAGTTCTTC CASRQGANEQFF
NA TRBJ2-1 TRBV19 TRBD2 TGTGCCAGTAGTATAGCACTAGCGGGAGGTTCCTACAATGAGCAGTTCTTC CASSIALAGGSYNEQFF
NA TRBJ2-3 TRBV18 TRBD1 TGTGCCAGCTCAGCGCTACAGGGGGATACGCAGTATTTT CASSALQGDTQYF
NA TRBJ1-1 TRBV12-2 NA TGTGCAAGTCGCTTCAGCCTTTACACTGAAGCTTTCTTT CASRFSLYTEAFF
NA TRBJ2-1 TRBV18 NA TGTGCCAGCTCCCTCAATGAGCAGTTCTTC CASSLNEQFF
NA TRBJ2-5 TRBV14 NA TGTGCCAGCAGCCAAGGGTGGACCGGCTCCACCCAGTACTTC CASSQGWTGSTQYF
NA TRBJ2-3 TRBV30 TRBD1 TGTGCCTGCACACAGGGGCGGGATACGCAGTATTTT CACTQGRDTQYF
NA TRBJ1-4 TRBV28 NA TGTGCCAGCAGACTAGGGGATCATTATGAAAAACTGTTTTTT CASRLGDHYEKLFF